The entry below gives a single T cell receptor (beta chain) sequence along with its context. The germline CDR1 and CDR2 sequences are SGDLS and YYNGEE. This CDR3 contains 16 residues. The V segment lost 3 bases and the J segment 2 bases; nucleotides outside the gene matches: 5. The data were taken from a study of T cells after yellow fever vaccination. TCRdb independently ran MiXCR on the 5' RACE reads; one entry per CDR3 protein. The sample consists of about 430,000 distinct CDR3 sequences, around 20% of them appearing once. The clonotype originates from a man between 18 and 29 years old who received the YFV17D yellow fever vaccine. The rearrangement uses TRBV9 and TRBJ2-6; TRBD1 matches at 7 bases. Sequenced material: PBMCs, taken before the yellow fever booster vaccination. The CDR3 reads CASSAQDRAGANVLTF. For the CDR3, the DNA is TGTGCCAGCAGCGCCCAAGACAGGGCTGGGGCCAACGTCCTGACTTTC.